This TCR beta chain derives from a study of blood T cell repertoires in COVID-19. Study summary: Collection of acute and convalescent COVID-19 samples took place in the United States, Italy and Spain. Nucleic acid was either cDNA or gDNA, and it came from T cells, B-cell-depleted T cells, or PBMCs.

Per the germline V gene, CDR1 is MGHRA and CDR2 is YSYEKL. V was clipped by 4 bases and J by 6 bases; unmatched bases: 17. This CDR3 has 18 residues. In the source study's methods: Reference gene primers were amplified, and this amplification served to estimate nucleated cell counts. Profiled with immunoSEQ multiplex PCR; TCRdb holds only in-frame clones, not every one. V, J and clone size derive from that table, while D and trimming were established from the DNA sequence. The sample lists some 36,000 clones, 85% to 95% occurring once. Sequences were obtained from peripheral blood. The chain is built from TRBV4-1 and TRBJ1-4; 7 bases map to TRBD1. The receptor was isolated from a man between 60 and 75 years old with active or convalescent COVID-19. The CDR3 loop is CASSPWTGEEGLYEKLFF. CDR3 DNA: TGCGCCAGCAGCCCCTGGACAGGCGAAGAGGGCCTGTATGAAAAACTGTTTTTT.